This TCR beta chain was identified during a study of shared clonotypes between healthy human individuals. Germline values: CDR1 SQVTM, CDR2 ANQGSEA. Trimming removed 1 base at V and 0 bases at J, with 19 bases between. The CDR3 has 18 residues. Every subset's genomic DNA went evenly onto several immunoSEQ plates. Sorted-subset replicate PCRs used 200 ng DNA, approximately 30,000 T cell genomes. Original data processing: Filtering differed because ImmunoSEQ produced junction-only sequences that carried no quality scores. Libraries were prepared by immunoSEQ multiplex PCR; TCRdb keeps only in-frame clonotypes and omits some of them. V and J calls and clone size are given by that table; D and trimming were obtained from the DNA. The sample has around 1.1 million clones, about 80% seen once.

The J gene is TRBJ1-3, the V gene TRBV29-1, with D perhaps matching TRBD1 (6 bases). This receptor was obtained from a man aged 18 to 29 in good health. Some clones in this sample may be carry-over from other donors' samples. Material for sequencing was memory CD4+ T cells from PBMCs. Subset of the sample: CD45RA-negative fraction. The CDR3 spells CSVEAYPTGGGSGNTIYF. In nucleotides, the CDR3 is TGCAGCGTTGAAGCTTATCCGACAGGAGGAGGCTCTGGAAACACCATATATTTT. Variable domain in full (rest from reference TRBV29-1 and TRBJ1-3): SAVISQKPSRDICQRGTSLTIQCQVDSQVTMMFWYRQQPGQSLTLIATANQGSEATYESGFVIDKFPISRPNLTFSTLTVSNMSPEDSSIYLCSVEAYPTGGGSGNTIYFGEGSWLTVV.